This TCR beta chain came from a study of T cells expressing NK-cell markers (dated by TCRdb to about 2020). Regarding the research as a whole: In sorted CD3+CD56+NKG2C+, CD3+CD56+NKG2C- and CD3+CD56-NKG2C+ T-cell subsets from 8 or 9 donors, TCR beta-chain repertoires were profiled. Sequencing of the libraries produced 2 x 150 bp reads on Illumina HiSeq 2000/2500, MiSeq or NextSeq. The study sequenced eight donors, all healthy volunteers chosen at random: three men and five women. Among the eight sequenced donors, seven were HCMV-seropositive and one was HCMV-seronegative. Overall study outcomes, separate from this receptor: Those dominant clonotypes were again the most abundant among CD3+CD56-NKG2C+ cells in a handful of donors, at roughly 25-60.1%. In 5 to 7 donors, the dominant CD3+CD56+NKG2C+ clonotypes were found to rank among the top 10 CD8+ clonotypes and to make up about 1.0-7.0% of CD8+ T cells. It remained unclear whether the expanded NKG2C-expressing T cell clones were specific for HCMV antigens.

HCMV-specific IgG was detected in serum with a commercial ELISA kit to determine HCMV serostatus. Peripheral blood mononuclear cells were isolated from blood by Ficoll density gradient centrifugation. From the cysteine through the phenylalanine, the CDR3 covers 13 amino acids. The record lacks a DNA sequence. CDR1 DFQATT and CDR2 SNEGSKA were looked up in the germline V gene (reference sequence). With respect to this clonotype: Its recognized antigen is unknown.

Sequencing instrument: Illumina HiSeq 2000. TCR beta cDNA libraries were prepared using 5'RACE template switching, which introduced a universal primer site and unique molecular identifiers. Priming for cDNA synthesis came from the TCR beta constant segment, and two successive PCR amplification steps followed. Per the authors' processing: Reads were demultiplexed and grouped by UMI with MIGEC, and clonotypes were assembled and quantified with MiTCR. Only TCR cDNA sequences supported by at least two reads were kept to exclude erroneous sequences. The tcR package was used for downstream repertoire analysis, and clonotypes were matched between fractions using CDR3 nucleotide sequence together with V segment. VDJmatch was used to annotate antigen specificity against VDJdb, with one amino acid substitution allowed in CDR3. The reads underwent TCRdb reprocessing, giving one record for each CDR3 protein sequence and no DNA. The authors' filters were not applied to this entry. The table of this sample itemizes about 550,000 distinct CDR3 sequences. About 3.6% of the sample is taken by the ten largest.

The sequencing sample was made of blood T cells: a sorted CD56 or NKG2C T cell subset, CD4+ or CD8+ T cells, or bulk PBMC T cells (not recorded which). This chain joins TRBV20-1 to TRBJ1-1. The TCR sequence derives from a man aged 18 to 29 in good health. Donor details come from another sample of the same person, matched by shared clones. The CDR3 protein: CSATLPGNTEAFF.